One and the same sample provided the 30 T cell receptor beta chains below, sequenced in a study of cytomegalovirus exposure and HLA in healthy donors. TCRdb's table, derived via immunoSEQ multiplex PCR, lists solely in-frame clones and lacks some. The sample has over 200,000 clones, around 78% seen once; the top ten hold 4.5% to 6%. The sequenced material came from PBMCs. Receptors originate from a woman in her late teens or twenties in good health and CMV-seronegative.

The chain couples TRBV6-6 to TRBJ2-1; TRBD2 matches 7 bases. The CDR3 runs 12 residues. J was trimmed by 12 bases and V by 4 bases; bases with no gene match: 6. The germline CDR1 and CDR2 sequences are MNHNY and SVGAGI (reference sequence). The CDR3 region has the DNA TGTGCCAGCAGTTCCTCCGGGACTACGCAGTTCTTC. Translating it yields CASSSSGTTQFF.

A single count supports this clone. V and J are TRBV18 and TRBJ1-2; D gene uncertain. Trimming stripped 1 base from V and 2 bases from J, with 8 bases between. This CDR3 has 14 residues. Looked up from germline, CDR1 is KGHSH and CDR2 is LQKENI. In DNA form, the CDR3 reads TGTGCCAGCTCACCACTGAGGAGAAACTATGGCTACACCTTC. Encoded protein: CASSPLRRNYGYTF.

The chain uses TRBV14 and TRBJ2-7, with 12 nucleotides matching TRBD2. The CDR3 spans 15 residues. With 2 bases clipped from V and 6 bases from J, the junction kept 5 bases outside the gene matches. The germline V gene encodes CDR1 SGHDN and CDR2 FVKESK. The CDR3 loop is CASSQWTSGKFEQYF. The CDR3 region has the DNA TGTGCCAGCAGCCAATGGACTAGCGGGAAGTTCGAGCAGTACTTC. Looking up the rest from reference TRBV14 and TRBJ2-7 gives the full variable domain: EAGVTQFPSHSVIEKGQTVTLRCDPISGHDNLYWYRRVMGKEIKFLLHFVKESKQDESGMPNNRFLAERTGGTYSTLKVQPAELEDSGVYFCASSQWTSGKFEQYFGPGTRLTVT.

The chain uses TRBV6-5 and TRBJ2-1; 8 bases agree with TRBD1. This CDR3 region has 15 residues. Germline CDR1 is MNHEY and CDR2 is SVGAGI. J gave up 4 bases and V 6 bases, and 8 bases lay outside the gene matches. The CDR3 loop is CASRSGTGKYNEQFF. Written as DNA, the CDR3 is TGTGCCAGCAGATCCGGGACAGGCAAATACAATGAGCAGTTCTTC.

This clone was found once. The chain employs TRBV11-2 and TRBJ2-5; D gene uncertain. The germline gives CDR1 SGHAT, CDR2 FQNNGV. Trimming shortened V by 2 bases and J by 5 bases, and 9 bases separated the two germline ends. The CDR3 sequence is 13 residues long. The CDR3 nucleotides read TGTGCCAGCAGCTTACTAAGGGCGGAGACCCAGTACTTC. As protein: CASSLLRAETQYF.

A single count supports this clone. Other DNA sequences in the sample encode the same CDR3. The genes are TRBV5-1 and TRBJ2-1, with 7 bases lining up with TRBD1. CDR1 SGHRS and CDR2 YFSETQ come from the germline V gene. With 0 bases clipped from V and 4 bases from J, the junction kept 4 bases outside the gene matches. The CDR3 loop spans 15 amino acids. Written as DNA, the CDR3 is TGCGCCAGCAGCTTGGGTGACAGGGATTACAATGAGCAGTTCTTC. Translated, it gives CASSLGDRDYNEQFF.

The V and J genes are TRBV27 and TRBJ1-6; no definite D call. V was clipped by 6 bases and J by 6 bases, with 12 bases between them. Germline CDR1 is MNHEY and CDR2 is SMNVEV (reference sequence). The CDR3 sequence is 14 residues long. The CDR3 protein is CASSPIPRNSPLHF. CDR3 nucleotides: TGTGCCAGCAGCCCGATCCCCCGTAATTCACCCCTCCACTTT.

The rearrangement links TRBV6-5 to TRBJ1-5, with D possibly being TRBD1 (6 bases). Looked up from germline, CDR1 is MNHEY and CDR2 is SVGAGI. CDR3 length: 13 amino acids. V lost 2 bases, J lost 4 bases, and 6 bases lay in between. The CDR3 DNA is TGTGCCAGCAGTTACACAGGGAATCAGCCCCAGCATTTT. Residues: CASSYTGNQPQHF.

This chain connects TRBV11-2 to TRBJ2-3; 9 bases map to TRBD1. The V gene end was trimmed by 5 bases and the J gene end by 2 bases; junction bases not matched to a gene: 5. Germline V CDR1 and CDR2: SGHAT, FQNNGV. The CDR3 contains 15 residues. CDR3 DNA sequence: TGTGCCAGCAGCCCTCGGGACAGGGCCACAGATACGCAGTATTTT. Protein: CASSPRDRATDTQYF.

The rearrangement links TRBV6-5 to TRBJ2-7; 10 bases line up with TRBD1. Trimming removed 6 bases from V and 6 bases from J; junction bases left unmatched: 8. Germline assignment: CDR1 MNHEY and CDR2 SVGAGI. The CDR3 contains 14 residues. DNA for the CDR3: TGTGCCAGCAGCCGGGACAGGGGCACCCTCGAGCAGTACTTC. Translated: CASSRDRGTLEQYF.

The chain has TRBV29-1 and TRBJ2-1; D is unclear. Trimming cost V 4 bases and J 6 bases, with 10 bases left between them. Germline CDR1 reads SQVTM; CDR2 reads ANQGSEA. The CDR3 sequence is 12 residues long. CDR3 in amino acids: CSVGLGSNEQFF. CDR3 sequence (DNA): TGCAGCGTTGGTCTGGGTTCCAATGAGCAGTTCTTC.

V is TRBV5-1 and J is TRBJ2-7; a possible D gene is TRBD1 (6 bases). CDR1 is SGHRS, CDR2 YFSETQ, per germline. Trimming cost V 4 bases and J 3 bases, with 11 bases left between them. The CDR3 runs 13 residues. CDR3 coding DNA: TGCGCCAGCAGCCCCGGACAGATCTACGAGCAGTACTTC. Translation: CASSPGQIYEQYF.

The V call is TRBV7-9, the J call TRBJ2-3, with 9 bases fitting TRBD1. The CDR3 consists of 15 residues. Germline V gene data show CDR1 as SEHNR and CDR2 as FQNEAQ (reference sequence). Trimming took 4 bases from V and 6 from J; bases not matched to a gene: 8. CDR3: CASSSYTGGVDTQYF. In DNA, the CDR3 is TGTGCCAGCAGCTCATACACAGGGGGCGTTGATACGCAGTATTTT. Together with reference TRBV7-9 and TRBJ2-3, the CDR3 gives the full variable domain: DTGVSQNPRHKITKRGQNVTFRCDPISEHNRLYWYRQTLGQGPEFLTYFQNEAQLEKSRLLSDRFSAERPKGSFSTLEIQRTEQGDSAMYLCASSSYTGGVDTQYFGPGTRLTVL.

The V call is TRBV6-4, the J call TRBJ2-6; D not resolved. This CDR3 comprises 16 residues. In germline, CDR1 is MRHNA, CDR2 SNTAGT. V shed 6 bases and J shed 0 bases, with 12 bases lying between them. In DNA, the CDR3 is TGTGCCAGCAGCACGAACGGCGGCTCTGGGGCCAACGTCCTGACTTTC. Protein sequence: CASSTNGGSGANVLTF.

The chain couples TRBV5-1 to TRBJ2-2; 9 bases align to TRBD1. The V segment lost 4 bases and the J segment 5 bases; nucleotides outside the gene matches: 3. Germline values: CDR1 SGHRS, CDR2 YFSETQ. The CDR3 length is 14 residues. As DNA, the CDR3 is TGCGCCAGCAGCAATGACAGGGGGACCGGGGAGCTGTTTTTT. It encodes CASSNDRGTGELFF.

The chain links TRBV7-9 to TRBJ1-5; tentative D call: TRBD1 (5 bases). Germline-derived CDR1 and CDR2 are SEHNR and FQNEAQ (reference sequence). Trimming stripped 1 base from V and 8 bases from J, with 15 bases between. There are 15 residues in the CDR3. The CDR3 nucleotides read TGTGCCAGCAGCTTAGGGGACCACGTTCAAGAGCCCCAGCATTTT. Encoded protein: CASSLGDHVQEPQHF.

This chain joins TRBV11-3 and TRBJ2-7; perhaps TRBD2 as D (6 bases). Germline V gene lookup returns CDR1 SGHNT and CDR2 YENEEA. Trimming took 6 bases from V and 3 from J, leaving 12 bases between them. The CDR3 spans 13 residues. The CDR3 DNA sequence: TGTGCCAGCAGTCCGGGGGAGTTCTACGAGCAGTACTTC. Amino acid sequence: CASSPGEFYEQYF.

The rearrangement links TRBV2 to TRBJ1-1; 9 bases fit TRBD1. The CDR3 is made up of 15 amino acids. Germline V gives CDR1 SNHLY, CDR2 FYNNEI. V lost 6 bases, J lost 0 bases, and 5 bases stayed unmatched. CDR3 sequence: CASSTRQGVNTEAFF. CDR3 coding DNA: TGTGCCAGCAGCACAAGACAGGGGGTGAACACTGAAGCTTTCTTT.

The chain carries TRBV10-2 and TRBJ1-1; D might be TRBD1 (5 bases). Per the germline V gene, CDR1 is WSHSY and CDR2 is SAAADI. There are 13 residues in the CDR3. Trimming stripped 6 bases from V and 0 bases from J, with 8 bases between. The CDR3 reads CASRRQLNTEAFF. The CDR3 nucleotides read TGCGCCAGCAGAAGACAGTTGAACACTGAAGCTTTCTTT.

This clone was found once. The V gene is TRBV11-3, the J gene TRBJ2-5, with TRBD2 matching 7 bases. CDR1 SGHNT and CDR2 YENEEA come from the germline V gene. The CDR3 length is 15 residues. V was pared by 0 bases and J by 0 bases, with 1 base of the junction left unmatched. This chain's CDR3 is CASSLDGTNQETQYF. The CDR3 DNA reads as TGTGCCAGCAGCTTAGACGGGACTAACCAAGAGACCCAGTACTTC.

The chain couples TRBV6-6 to TRBJ1-1, with TRBD1 matching 7 bases. Germline CDR1 MNHNY, CDR2 SVGAGI (reference sequence). Trimming took 2 bases from V and 10 from J; bases not matched to a gene: 4. This CDR3 has 12 amino acids. The CDR3 spells CASSYRQGGAFF. CDR3 nucleotide sequence: TGTGCCAGCAGTTACCGACAGGGAGGAGCTTTCTTT.

The chain uses TRBV27 and TRBJ1-1; D is unresolved. CDR1 is MNHEY, CDR2 SMNVEV, per germline (reference sequence). CDR3 length equals 14 residues. Trimming left V 6 bases short and J 0 bases short, with 11 bases between. CDR3 sequence reads: CASSRAVMNTEAFF. The CDR3 nucleotides read TGTGCCAGCAGCAGAGCCGTCATGAACACTGAAGCTTTCTTT.

The chain combines TRBV15 with TRBJ2-1; 11 bases align to TRBD2. The CDR3 spans 16 residues. Losses at the gene ends were 1 base for V and 5 bases for J; bases not matched to a gene: 4. Per germline, CDR1 LNHNV and CDR2 YYDKDF (reference sequence). The CDR3 DNA follows: TGTGCCACCAGCAGAGGCACTAGCGGGAGCGACAATGAGCAGTTCTTC. This codes for CATSRGTSGSDNEQFF.

The V and J genes are TRBV5-1 and TRBJ2-7, with D tentatively TRBD1 (6 bases). V was cut by 3 bases and J by 0 bases, with 10 bases left in between. The CDR3 consists of 14 residues. Germline CDR1 is SGHRS and CDR2 is YFSETQ. The CDR3 coding sequence is TGCGCCAGCAGCTCAGACAGGAGCTCCTACGAGCAGTACTTC. Translation: CASSSDRSSYEQYF.

The count of this clone is one. CDR3 amino acids: CAWKLTGGNQPQHF. The CDR3 DNA reads as TGTGCCTGGAAACTGACAGGGGGCAATCAGCCCCAGCATTTT. This rearrangement joins TRBV30 to TRBJ1-5, with 8 positions matching TRBD1. The V gene's germline CDR1 is GTSNPN and CDR2 SVGIG (reference sequence). The CDR3 spans 14 residues. The ends lost 4 bases at V and 2 bases at J; junction bases unmatched: 4.

The gene calls are TRBV6-5 and TRBJ1-6, with a weak D call TRBD1 (5 bases). Germline V gene sequence: CDR1 MNHEY, CDR2 SVGAGI. V lost 2 bases and J 11 bases, leaving 13 bases between the germline ends. The CDR3 loop spans 14 amino acids. The CDR3: CASSYGRGGTPLHF. The CDR3 DNA reads as TGTGCCAGCAGTTACGGGAGGGGTGGGACACCCCTCCACTTT.

The rearrangement joins TRBV5-5 to TRBJ1-4; D possibly corresponds to TRBD1 (6 bases). The CDR3 loop spans 11 amino acids. Per the germline V gene, CDR1 is SGHKS and CDR2 is YYEKEE (reference sequence). Trimming took off 0 bases at V and 13 bases at J, with 7 bases between the two ends. This CDR3 is CASSLGGGLFF. The CDR3 DNA reads TGTGCCAGCAGCTTGGGAGGGGGACTGTTTTTT.

The gene calls are TRBV7-2 and TRBJ1-5; D not certain. The CDR3 has 15 residues. Germline V CDR1 and CDR2: SGHTA, FQGNSA. The V gene lost 5 bases and the J gene lost 1 base, with 12 bases spanning the gap. The CDR3 coding sequence is TGTGCCAGCAGCCCCGATCGGAACAGCAATCAGCCCCAGCATTTT. Amino acid sequence: CASSPDRNSNQPQHF.

The chain is built from TRBV6-1 and TRBJ2-2; possibly TRBD1 or TRBD2 for D (5 bases each). V lost 8 bases and J lost 6, with 19 bases in between. This CDR3 region has 15 residues. CDR1 and CDR2 (germline): MNHNS, SASEGT. The CDR3 reads CASLLSSGAAGELFF. DNA for the CDR3: TGTGCCAGCCTTCTTAGCTCCGGGGCGGCCGGGGAGCTGTTTTTT.

The chain carries TRBV9 and TRBJ2-3, with 7 bases that match TRBD2. This CDR3 region has 14 residues. CDR1 SGDLS and CDR2 YYNGEE come from the germline V gene. The trim removed 4 bases at V and 0 bases at J, leaving 2 bases unmatched. The CDR3 spells CASSPSGSTDTQYF. Here the CDR3 DNA reads TGTGCCAGCAGCCCTAGCGGAAGCACAGATACGCAGTATTTT.